Listed below are T cell receptor beta chains from one sample, sequenced in a study of read filtering for tumor transcriptome and immune sequencing. TCRdb processed the reads anew with MiXCR; each CDR3 protein has one entry. The sample lists tens of thousands of distinct CDR3 sequences, around 12% occurring once. Sequencing used a population of CD138-negative cells sorted from bone marrow. The receptors were gathered from a donor at least 40 years old with multiple myeloma. Both conserved end residues are part of each CDR3.

V gene	J gene	CDR3 protein
TRBV5-1	TRBJ2-3	CASSWPGGTSTDTQYF
TRBV19	TRBJ2-1	CASSTTGGYQTEQFF
TRBV29-1	TRBJ2-7	CPPGGSSYEQYF
TRBV29-1	TRBJ1-1	CSVRAGGAFF
TRBV11-2	TRBJ2-2	CASSTSGRNTGELFF
TRBV18	TRBJ1-1	CASSPLRWGGEAFF
TRBV5-1	TRBJ2-7	CASVEQGYDREQYF
TRBV7-9	TRBJ1-5	CASSLVAGGLKQPQHF
TRBV19	TRBJ2-3	CASSQTGSTDTQYF
TRBV24-1	TRBJ2-5	CATSDARQASRETQYF
TRBV3-1	TRBJ2-3	CASSPWGAVGDTQYF
TRBV7-6	TRBJ1-1	CASSLGSGDVRMAFF
TRBV9	TRBJ2-1	CASSVGGPYNEQFF
TRBV6-2/TRBV6-3	TRBJ2-1	CASTTFRGGRNEQFF
TRBV6-6	TRBJ1-2	CASTTPTGVNYGYTF
TRBV19	TRBJ1-1	CASSGRTLQGGTEAFF
TRBV10-3	TRBJ2-3	CAISESTGPGDTQYF
TRBV6-2/TRBV6-3	TRBJ2-1	CASSYSEYNEQFF
TRBV20-1	TRBJ1-5	CSAEDRYSNQPQHF
TRBV7-2	TRBJ1-1	CASSIGRGWTEAFF
TRBV7-9	TRBJ2-1	CASSPRTSAAYNEQFF
TRBV12-3/TRBV12-4	TRBJ1-3	CASSLNGNTIYF
TRBV30	TRBJ2-1	CAWRRDFLSYNEQFF
TRBV7-2	TRBJ2-2	CASSVSRDIPGELFF
TRBV2	TRBJ2-1	CASSGEPYEQFF
TRBV7-9	TRBJ2-1	CASSTRDRVSYNEQFF